The TCR beta chain under discussion was sequenced for a study of neoadjuvant anti-PD-1 for oral cavity cancer. Germline-derived CDR1 and CDR2 are PRHDT and FYEKMQ (reference sequence). Trimming removed 3 bases from V and 7 bases from J; junction bases left unmatched: 18. The CDR3 has 20 amino acids. Blood libraries mostly used around 510 ng genomic DNA, six replicates each. TCRdb keeps only in-frame clones here, not all; method: immunoSEQ multiplex PCR. The sample carries some 14,000 clones, roughly 80% recorded once. As for time point: after neoadjuvant nivolumab, at surgical resection. The sequenced sample was PBMCs, obtained after nivolumab (anti-PD-1) treatment. This TCR derives from a person between 35 and 79 years old with oral cavity squamous cell carcinoma. The genes are TRBV13 and TRBJ2-1; TRBD2 agrees at 13 bases. CDR3 protein: CASSFSPGDGGTSGVNEQFF. The CDR3 DNA follows: TGTGCCAGCAGCTTTTCACCCGGGGACGGCGGGACTAGCGGGGTGAATGAGCAGTTCTTC.